The 14 T cell receptor beta chains below come from one sample, sequenced in a study of T-cell reconstitution after alpha-beta-depleted transplantation in children. Preparing the TCRbeta library involved the use of unique molecular identifiers. TCRdb ran MiXCR on the PCR reads and lists one entry per CDR3 protein. The sample holds 250,000 to 300,000 distinct CDR3 sequences; roughly 9.1% are singletons and the top ten take less than 9%. Sample: PBMCs, taken before TCRalphabeta/CD19-depleted stem cell transplant. These receptor sequences come from a boy in the first two years of life with acute myeloid leukemia, due to receive a stem cell transplant.

In regard to this clonotype: A clone one base away is much larger, so this may be a read error. CDR3 protein: CAGSLGAGNSPLHF. As DNA, the CDR3 is TGTGCCGGCAGCTTAGGGGCTGGGAATTCACCCCTCCACTTT. The chain combines TRBV11-2 with TRBJ1-6; perhaps TRBD1 as D (5 bases). The germline CDR1 and CDR2 sequences are SGHAT and FQNNGV. This CDR3 region has 14 residues.

This clonotype showed up many times. This rearrangement joins TRBV5-1 to TRBJ2-5, with 7 nucleotides matching TRBD1. The V and J ends lost 0 bases and 2 bases, in that order; junction bases with no gene match: 4. CDR3 size: 15 residues. Germline loops: CDR1 SGHRS, CDR2 YFSETQ. The CDR3 protein is CASSLVWTGQETQYF. The CDR3 coding sequence is TGCGCCAGCAGCTTGGTGTGGACAGGACAAGAGACCCAGTACTTC.

This clonotype was seen at least ten times. The chain links TRBV12-3 or TRBV12-4 to TRBJ1-3; maybe TRBD1 (6 bases). V lost 3 bases to trimming and J lost 0 bases, with 9 bases between them. The CDR3 contains 15 residues. The CDR3, as DNA: TGTGCCAGCAGTTTTGGGGACAACTCTGGAAACACCATATATTTT. Translation: CASSFGDNSGNTIYF.

This chain joins TRBV7-8 and TRBJ2-6, with D unclear. Germline lookup yields CDR1 SGHVS and CDR2 FQNEAQ. This CDR3 spans 16 amino acids. Trimming removed 1 base at V and 4 bases at J, with 11 bases between. The chain's CDR3 is CASSLETGGGANVLTF. CDR3 coding DNA: TGTGCCAGCAGCTTAGAAACGGGTGGAGGGGCCAACGTCCTGACTTTC.

This sequence joins TRBV19 and TRBJ2-7, with TRBD1 matching 12 bases. CDR1 and CDR2 from the germline V gene are LNHDA and SQIVND (reference sequence). J was trimmed by 7 bases and V by 10 bases; bases with no gene match: 8. This CDR3 contains 13 residues. The chain's CDR3 is CATRDRGRREQYF. The DNA for the CDR3 is TGTGCCACCCGGGACAGGGGGCGACGAGAGCAGTACTTC.

This clonotype was seen ten or more times. The chain joins TRBV7-2 to TRBJ1-6; a possible D gene is TRBD1 (6 bases). The CDR3 length is 15 residues. Germline V gives CDR1 SGHTA, CDR2 FQGNSA. Trimming took 7 bases from V and 9 from J, leaving 19 bases between them. The CDR3: CASNRGGTRGSPLHF. The CDR3, as DNA: TGTGCCAGCAACCGGGGGGGGACAAGGGGTTCACCCCTCCACTTT. The full variable domain, rest sourced from reference TRBV7-2 and TRBJ1-6, is GAGVSQSPSNKVTEKGKDVELRCDPISGHTALYWYRQSLGQGLEFLIYFQGNSAPDKSGLPSDRFSAERTGGSVSTLTIQRTQQEDSAVYLCASNRGGTRGSPLHFGNGTRLTVT.

This chain uses TRBV2 with TRBJ2-1; 12 bases map to TRBD2. The CDR3 has 17 amino acids. The germline CDR1 and CDR2 sequences are SNHLY and FYNNEI. V shed 5 bases and J 5 bases; nucleotides not matched to a gene: 10. This CDR3 is CASSPPRLAGAHNEQFF. CDR3 in DNA: TGTGCCAGCAGTCCCCCCCGACTAGCGGGAGCCCACAATGAGCAGTTCTTC.

This clonotype was seen many times. This chain connects TRBV11-1 to TRBJ2-2; TRBD1 agrees at 7 bases. Germline V gene lookup returns CDR1 SGHAT and CDR2 FQDESV (reference sequence). J lost 0 bases, V lost 0 bases, and 7 bases had no gene match. This CDR3 comprises 18 residues. The chain's CDR3 is CASSLALTGAPNTGELFF. The CDR3 DNA reads as TGTGCCAGCAGCTTAGCGCTAACAGGGGCGCCGAACACCGGGGAGCTGTTTTTT. Complete variable domain (other parts from reference TRBV11-1 and TRBJ2-2): EAEVAQSPRYKITEKSQAVAFWCDPISGHATLYWYRQILGQGPELLVQFQDESVVDDSQLPKDRFSAERLKGVDSTLKIQPAELGDSAMYLCASSLALTGAPNTGELFFGEGSRLTVL.

This clonotype has ten or more counts. This sequence joins TRBV12-3 or TRBV12-4 and TRBJ2-3, with TRBD1 as a possible D gene (7 bases). The CDR3 is made up of 15 amino acids. With 3 bases removed from V and 4 bases from J, the gap between germline ends came to 14 bases. CDR3 sequence (DNA): TGTGCCAGCAGTTTCGGGGGACAGAACCCAGATACGCAGTATTTT. Its protein is CASSFGGQNPDTQYF.

Many counts were recorded for this clonotype. The chain is built from TRBV7-9 and TRBJ2-7; D is undetermined. Trimming stripped 5 bases from V and 3 bases from J, with 11 bases between. The length of the CDR3 is 13 residues. Germline CDR1 and CDR2: SEHNR and FQNEAQ (reference sequence). The CDR3, as DNA: TGTGCCAGCAGCCCCCCGGGTGACTACGAGCAGTACTTC. Its protein product is CASSPPGDYEQYF.

This clonotype was recorded many times. This chain uses TRBV12-3 or TRBV12-4 with TRBJ2-5, with 8 nucleotides matching TRBD1. Trimming cost V 6 bases and J 4 bases; bases outside gene matches: 4. The CDR3 runs 13 residues. The CDR3 DNA sequence: TGTGCCAGCAGCTGGACAGGGAGAGAGACCCAGTACTTC. This gives the protein CASSWTGRETQYF.

At least ten counts were recorded for this clonotype. The V gene is TRBV5-1, the J gene TRBJ2-1; TRBD2 matches 11 bases. The CDR3 extends over 16 amino acids. V shed 1 base, J shed 4 bases, and the junction held 4 bases outside the gene matches. Germline V gene data show CDR1 as SGHRS and CDR2 as YFSETQ. As DNA, the CDR3 is TGCGCCAGCAGCTTGAAGGGACTAGCGGATTACAATGAGCAGTTCTTC. Encoded protein: CASSLKGLADYNEQFF.

The rearrangement links TRBV25-1 to TRBJ2-7, with TRBD2 as a possible D gene (6 bases). The V and J ends lost 6 bases and 5 bases respectively, with 11 bases between them. Per the germline V gene, CDR1 is MGHDK and CDR2 is SYGVNS. This CDR3 is 12 amino acids long. This chain's CDR3 is CASRLGGNEQYF. The CDR3 DNA sequence: TGTGCCAGCAGACTCGGAGGGAACGAGCAGTACTTC.

This clonotype was counted ten times or more. The chain uses TRBV12-3 or TRBV12-4 and TRBJ2-2; 14 nucleotides align to TRBD2. This CDR3 comprises 16 residues. Trimming removed 6 bases from V and 6 bases from J; junction bases left unmatched: 6. CDR3 in DNA: TGTGCCAGCAGCCGGACTAGCGGGGGGCGACCCGGGGAGCTGTTTTTT. Translating it yields CASSRTSGGRPGELFF.